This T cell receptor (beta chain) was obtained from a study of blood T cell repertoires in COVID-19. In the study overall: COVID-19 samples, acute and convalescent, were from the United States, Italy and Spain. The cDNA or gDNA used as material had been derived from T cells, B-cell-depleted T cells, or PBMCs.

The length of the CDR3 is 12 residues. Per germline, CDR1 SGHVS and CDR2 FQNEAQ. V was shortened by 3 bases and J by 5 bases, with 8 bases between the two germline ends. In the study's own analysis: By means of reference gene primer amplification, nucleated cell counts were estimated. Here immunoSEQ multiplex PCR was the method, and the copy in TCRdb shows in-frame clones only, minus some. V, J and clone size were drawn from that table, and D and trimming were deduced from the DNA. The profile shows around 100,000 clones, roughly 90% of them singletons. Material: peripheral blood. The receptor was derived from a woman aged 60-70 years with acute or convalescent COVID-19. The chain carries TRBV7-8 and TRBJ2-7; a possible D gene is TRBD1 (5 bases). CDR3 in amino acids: CASSFNRNEQYF. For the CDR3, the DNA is TGTGCCAGCAGCTTCAACAGGAACGAGCAGTACTTC.